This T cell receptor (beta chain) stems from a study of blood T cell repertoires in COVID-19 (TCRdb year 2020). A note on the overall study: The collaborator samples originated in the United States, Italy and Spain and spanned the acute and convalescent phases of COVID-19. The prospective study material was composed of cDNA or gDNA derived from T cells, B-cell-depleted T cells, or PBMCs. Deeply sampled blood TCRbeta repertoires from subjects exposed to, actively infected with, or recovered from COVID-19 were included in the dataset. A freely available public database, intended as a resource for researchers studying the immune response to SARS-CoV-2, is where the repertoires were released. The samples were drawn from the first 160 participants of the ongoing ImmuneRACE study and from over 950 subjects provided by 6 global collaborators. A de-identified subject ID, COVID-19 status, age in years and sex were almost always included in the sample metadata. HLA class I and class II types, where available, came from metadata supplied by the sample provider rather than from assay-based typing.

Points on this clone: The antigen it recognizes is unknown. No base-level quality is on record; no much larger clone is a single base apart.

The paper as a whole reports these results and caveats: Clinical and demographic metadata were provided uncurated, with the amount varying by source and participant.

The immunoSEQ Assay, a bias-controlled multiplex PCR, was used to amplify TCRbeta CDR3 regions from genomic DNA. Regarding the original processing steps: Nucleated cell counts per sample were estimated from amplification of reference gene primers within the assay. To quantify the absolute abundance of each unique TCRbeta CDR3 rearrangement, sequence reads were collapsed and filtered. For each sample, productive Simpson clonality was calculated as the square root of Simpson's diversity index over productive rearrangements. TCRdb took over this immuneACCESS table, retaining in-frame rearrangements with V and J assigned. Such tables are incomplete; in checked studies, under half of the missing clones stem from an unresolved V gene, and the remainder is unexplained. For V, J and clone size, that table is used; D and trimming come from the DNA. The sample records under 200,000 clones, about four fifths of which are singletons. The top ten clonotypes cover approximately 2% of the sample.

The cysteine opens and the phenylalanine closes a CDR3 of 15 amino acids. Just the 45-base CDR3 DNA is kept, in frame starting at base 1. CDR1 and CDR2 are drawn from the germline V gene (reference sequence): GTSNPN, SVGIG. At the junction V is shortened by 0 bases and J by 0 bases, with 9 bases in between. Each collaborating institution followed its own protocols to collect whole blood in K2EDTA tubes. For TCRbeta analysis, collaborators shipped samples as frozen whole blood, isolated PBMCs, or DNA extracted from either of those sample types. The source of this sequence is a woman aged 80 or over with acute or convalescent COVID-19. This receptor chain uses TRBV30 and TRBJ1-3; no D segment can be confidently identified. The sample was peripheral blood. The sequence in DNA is TGTGCCTGGAGTGTAGTCAGGTACTCTGGAAACACCATATATTTT. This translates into CAWSVVRYSGNTIYF.